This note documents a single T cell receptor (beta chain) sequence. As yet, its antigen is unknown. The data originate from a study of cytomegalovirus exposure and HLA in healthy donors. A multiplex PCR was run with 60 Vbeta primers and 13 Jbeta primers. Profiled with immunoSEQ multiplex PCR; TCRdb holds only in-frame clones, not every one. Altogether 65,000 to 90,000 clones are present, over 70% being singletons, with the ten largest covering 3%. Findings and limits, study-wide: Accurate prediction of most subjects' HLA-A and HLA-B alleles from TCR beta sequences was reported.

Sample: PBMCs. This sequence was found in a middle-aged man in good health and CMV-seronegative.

CDR3 DNA: TGTGCCAGCAGTGCGTACCGCGGGACAGGGAAATACGAGCAGTACTTC. Residues: CASSAYRGTGKYEQYF. The chain is built from TRBV25-1 and TRBJ2-7, with 9 nucleotides matching TRBD1. Germline values: CDR1 MGHDK, CDR2 SYGVNS. The CDR3 loop spans 16 amino acids. V gave up 4 bases and J gave up 4 bases; unmatched junction bases: 11.